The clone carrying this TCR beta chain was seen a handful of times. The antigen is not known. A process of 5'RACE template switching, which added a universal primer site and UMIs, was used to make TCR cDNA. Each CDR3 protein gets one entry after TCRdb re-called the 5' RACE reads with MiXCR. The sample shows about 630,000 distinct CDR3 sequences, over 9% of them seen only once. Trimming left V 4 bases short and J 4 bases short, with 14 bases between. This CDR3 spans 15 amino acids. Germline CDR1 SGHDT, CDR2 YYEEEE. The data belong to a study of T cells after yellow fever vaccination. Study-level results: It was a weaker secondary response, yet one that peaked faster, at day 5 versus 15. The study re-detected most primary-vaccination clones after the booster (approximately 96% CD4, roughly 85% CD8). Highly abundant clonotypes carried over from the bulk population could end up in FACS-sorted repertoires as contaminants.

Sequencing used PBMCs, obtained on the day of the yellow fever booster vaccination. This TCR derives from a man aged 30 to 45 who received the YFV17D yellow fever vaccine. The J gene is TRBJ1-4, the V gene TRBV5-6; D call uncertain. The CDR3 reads CASSTYEGNNEKLFF. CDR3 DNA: TGTGCCAGCAGCACCTACGAGGGCAATAATGAAAAACTGTTTTTT.